These T cell receptor beta chains were read from a single sample in a study of STAT5B mutations in CD4+ large granular lymphocyte leukemia. The assay was immunoSEQ multiplex PCR, and TCRdb's table has in-frame clones only and misses some. Of about 34,000 clones in the sample, 65% to 75% were seen once. The sequencing input was CD4+ T cells from blood buffy coats. The source of these receptors is a human donor in good health. The CDR3 runs from the conserved cysteine through the conserved F or W. The D gene is left open where the match is weak. Clone size is shown for a subset of rows, as once, few, many or a class of expanded clone.

clone_size	v_call	j_call	d_call	cdr3_aa	cdr3_nt
once	TRBV2	TRBJ2-3	.	CASSELFGLRQYF	TGTGCCAGCAGTGAACTGTTTGGCTTACGGCAGTATTTT
.	TRBV7-9	TRBJ2-1	TRBD2	CASSSYSGSSYNEQFF	TGTGCCAGCAGTTCCTATAGCGGGAGCTCCTACAATGAGCAGTTCTTC
few	TRBV20-1	TRBJ1-1	.	CSAGEAEAFF	TGCAGTGCTGGGGAGGCTGAAGCTTTCTTT
.	TRBV7-9	TRBJ2-1	TRBD2	CASSSILGSSGLPGDEQFF	TGTGCCAGCAGCTCGATTCTGGGTTCTAGCGGACTCCCTGGCGATGAGCAGTTCTTC
.	TRBV7-2	TRBJ1-5	.	CASSLLQGQPQHF	TGTGCCAGCAGCTTACTGCAGGGTCAGCCCCAGCATTTT
once	TRBV5-5	TRBJ2-5	.	CASRGEPDSLETQYF	TGTGCCAGCAGGGGTGAACCGGACAGTCTGGAGACCCAGTACTTC
.	TRBV15	TRBJ1-5	TRBD1	CATSRDRGNQPQHF	TGTGCCACCAGCAGGGACAGGGGCAATCAGCCCCAGCATTTT
.	TRBV2	TRBJ1-6	TRBD1	CASIGQGNNSPLHF	TGTGCCAGCATCGGACAGGGTAACAATTCACCCCTCCACTTT
.	TRBV7-9	TRBJ2-3	.	CASSPRALAPSDTQYF	TGTGCCAGCAGCCCTCGGGCCCTAGCCCCGTCAGATACGCAGTATTTT
.	TRBV30	TRBJ2-7	.	CAWSVRDEQYF	TGTGCCTGGAGTGTGAGGGACGAGCAGTACTTC